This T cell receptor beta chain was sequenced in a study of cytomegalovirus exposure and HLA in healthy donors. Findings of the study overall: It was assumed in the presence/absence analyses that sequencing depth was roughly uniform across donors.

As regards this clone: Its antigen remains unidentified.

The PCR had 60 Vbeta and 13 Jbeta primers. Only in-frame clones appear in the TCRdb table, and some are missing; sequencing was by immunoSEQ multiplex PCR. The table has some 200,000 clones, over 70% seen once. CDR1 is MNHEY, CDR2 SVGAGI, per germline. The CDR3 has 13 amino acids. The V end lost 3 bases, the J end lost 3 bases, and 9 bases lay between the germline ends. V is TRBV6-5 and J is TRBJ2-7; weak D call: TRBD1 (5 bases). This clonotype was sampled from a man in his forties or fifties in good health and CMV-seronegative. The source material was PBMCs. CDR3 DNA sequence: TGTGCCAGCAGTTATAAGGGGAACTACGAGCAGTACTTC. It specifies CASSYKGNYEQYF.